The TCR beta chain under discussion was sequenced for a study of liver allograft versus peripheral blood T cells. Study-level information: Blood and transplanted-liver T cell receptor repertoires from recipients were compared. The study, taken as a whole, reports: Intragraft T cell receptor repertoires of liver allografts were reported to differ from peripheral blood repertoires.

TCRdb recomputed calls from the reads with MiXCR, one row per CDR3 protein. The data show 7,900 or so distinct CDR3 sequences, approximately 17% seen once. A note on this clonotype: As yet, its antigen is unknown.

This receptor was identified in a human patient who had a liver transplant. The graft donor may have contributed some T cells.

The CDR3 protein is CASSVVGSTDTQYF. The CDR3 DNA follows: TGTGCCAGCAGCGTAGTGGGTAGCACAGATACGCAGTATTTT. The gene calls are TRBV9 and TRBJ2-3; D is uncertain. Trimming took off 0 bases at V and 0 bases at J, with 5 bases between the two ends. Germline assignment: CDR1 SGDLS and CDR2 YYNGEE. The CDR3 runs to 14 residues.